The clone carrying this TCR beta chain was detected a few times. Its antigen remains unidentified. Attachment of unique molecular identifiers to individual cDNA molecules was performed in the library. Authors' methods: With a range of 23,224 to 690,600, the median per sample was 95,638 TCRs. Each CDR3 protein gets one entry after TCRdb re-called the reads with MiXCR. None of the V and J calls come from the authors' own analysis; TCRdb made them. Of roughly 120,000 distinct CDR3 sequences listed, more than 8.5% are singletons. The sample originates from a study of human T cells and chemical hapten exposure. On the study more broadly: The variation in per-sample TCR yields arose mainly from small differences in pooled library volumes. Regarding the study as a whole: Following DPC sensitization, TCRs present above 1 in 1000 frequency showed no change.

Extraction of total RNA was performed on unfractionated whole blood. In germline, CDR1 is LGHDT, CDR2 YNNKEL (reference sequence). V was shortened by 4 bases and J by 5 bases, with 18 bases between the two germline ends. The CDR3 length is 16 residues. The J gene is TRBJ2-1, the V gene TRBV3-1, with D tentatively TRBD1 (6 bases). Sequencing input: whole blood. This TCR came from a human donor in good health. Some clones in this sample may be carry-over from other donors' samples. CDR3 loop: CASSRSGAPVDNEQFF. The CDR3 coding sequence is TGTGCCAGCAGCCGCTCAGGGGCGCCCGTGGACAATGAGCAGTTCTTC.